Listed here are 24 T cell receptor beta chains from one sample, sequenced in a study of CD8 T cells in ankylosing spondylitis. TCRdb re-called the 5' RACE reads through MiXCR, storing one row per CDR3 protein. The repertoire holds 250,000 or so distinct CDR3 sequences, with around 10% as singletons. Sequenced material: blood, either unsorted or a sorted T cell fraction (not recorded which). These receptors came from a male donor with ankylosing spondylitis or in good health (not recorded which).

This clonotype was picked up many times. The chain has TRBV6-5 and TRBJ1-6, with a weak D call TRBD1 (6 bases). Germline V gene sequence: CDR1 MNHEY, CDR2 SVGAGI. The CDR3 has 16 residues. Trimming took 0 bases from V and 2 from J, leaving 8 bases between them. The CDR3 is CASSYSGGAYNSPLHF. The CDR3 DNA follows: TGTGCCAGCAGTTACTCGGGGGGCGCCTATAATTCACCCCTCCACTTT.

This clonotype was seen a few times. V and J are TRBV7-2 and TRBJ1-4, with a weak D call TRBD1 (5 bases). The CDR3 totals 16 residues. V gave up 5 bases and J gave up 7 bases, with 20 bases separating them. Germline-derived CDR1 and CDR2 are SGHTA and FQGNSA. CDR3 loop: CASSPRAGTVGEKLFF. CDR3 nucleotides: TGTGCCAGCAGCCCCCGGGCTGGGACCGTGGGTGAAAAACTGTTTTTT. The complete variable domain, with remaining parts taken from reference TRBV7-2 and TRBJ1-4, reads GAGVSQSPSNKVTEKGKDVELRCDPISGHTALYWYRQSLGQGLEFLIYFQGNSAPDKSGLPSDRFSAERTGGSVSTLTIQRTQQEDSAVYLCASSPRAGTVGEKLFFGSGTQLSVL.

This clonotype was counted at least ten times. The genes are TRBV5-1 and TRBJ2-5; D is unresolved. CDR3 length: 14 amino acids. The germline gives CDR1 SGHRS, CDR2 YFSETQ. V was clipped by 4 bases and J by 6 bases, with 16 bases between them. CDR3 residues: CASSLPDGVKTQYF. For the CDR3, the DNA is TGCGCCAGCAGCCTACCGGACGGAGTGAAGACCCAGTACTTC.

This clonotype was observed at least ten times. The chain employs TRBV3-1 and TRBJ2-5; no clear D gene. Germline CDR1 LGHDT, CDR2 YNNKEL (reference sequence). V lost 0 bases to trimming and J lost 5 bases, with 10 bases between them. This CDR3 has 14 amino acids. In nucleotides, the CDR3 is TGTGCCAGCAGCCAAGATGCTGGAGCGGAGACCCAGTACTTC. This gives the protein CASSQDAGAETQYF.

This clonotype was found a few times. This chain connects TRBV25-1 to TRBJ2-1; 7 bases map to TRBD2. V was pared by 4 bases and J by 0 bases, with 12 bases of the junction left unmatched. The CDR3 consists of 18 residues. In germline, CDR1 is MGHDK, CDR2 SYGVNS. CDR3 sequence (DNA): TGTGCCAGCAGTGTTTCTCCAATCGGCGGGAGCTCCTACAATGAGCAGTTCTTC. Translation: CASSVSPIGGSSYNEQFF.

This clonotype appeared a few times. The gene calls are TRBV6-2 or TRBV6-3 and TRBJ1-1; 8 bases match TRBD1. V shed 0 bases and J 7 bases; nucleotides not matched to a gene: 1. This CDR3 comprises 13 residues. In germline, CDR1 is MNHEY, CDR2 SVGEGT. The DNA for the CDR3 is TGTGCCAGCAGTTACTCGGACAGGGTTGAAGCTTTCTTT. This gives the protein CASSYSDRVEAFF.

In this sample, this clonotype turned up many times. The chain has TRBV5-1 and TRBJ2-1; no reliable D call. This CDR3 has 15 amino acids. Germline V gene sequence: CDR1 SGHRS, CDR2 YFSETQ. Trimming cost V 1 base and J 4 bases, with 12 bases left between them. The CDR3 region is CASSLFSGQYNEQFF. DNA for the CDR3: TGCGCCAGCAGCTTGTTTTCAGGCCAATACAATGAGCAGTTCTTC.

This clonotype has a count of ten or more. The rearrangement links TRBV20-1 to TRBJ1-1, with D perhaps TRBD1 (5 bases). The germline CDR1 and CDR2 sequences are DFQATT and SNEGSKA (reference sequence). V shed 3 bases and J shed 9 bases, with 17 bases lying between them. CDR3 length: 13 residues. Here the CDR3 reads CSASADLWDQAFF. The CDR3, as DNA: TGCAGTGCTAGCGCTGACCTATGGGACCAAGCTTTCTTT.

This clonotype has at least ten counts. V and J are TRBV20-1 and TRBJ1-3; 9 bases are a match to TRBD1. Germline V gene sequence: CDR1 DFQATT, CDR2 SNEGSKA (reference sequence). The CDR3 consists of 12 residues. J gave up 6 bases and V 5 bases, and 2 bases lay outside the gene matches. CDR3 coding DNA: TGCAGTGCTCGGGACAGGGAAAACACCATATATTTT. Translated, it gives CSARDRENTIYF.

At least ten counts were recorded for this clonotype. The J gene is TRBJ1-2, the V gene TRBV20-1; D may be TRBD1 (6 bases). The germline V gene has CDR1 DFQATT and CDR2 SNEGSKA (reference sequence). V was shortened by 5 bases and J by 2 bases, with 12 bases between the two germline ends. The CDR3 is 13 residues long. Here the CDR3 reads CSAAGTQNYGYTF. In nucleotides, the CDR3 is TGCAGTGCTGCAGGGACACAAAACTATGGCTACACCTTC.

The V gene is TRBV27, the J gene TRBJ2-5, with D perhaps matching TRBD1 (6 bases). In germline, CDR1 is MNHEY, CDR2 SMNVEV (reference sequence). The CDR3 length is 16 residues. Trimming took 2 bases from V and 1 from J, leaving 14 bases between them. CDR3 residues: CASSLQTGSTQETQYF. The DNA of the CDR3 is TGTGCCAGCAGTTTACAGACAGGCTCGACCCAAGAGACCCAGTACTTC.

This clonotype was counted at least ten times. The chain uses TRBV28 and TRBJ2-1, with 8 bases matching TRBD2. The CDR3 covers 17 residues. Germline-derived CDR1 and CDR2 are MDHEN and SYDVKM. V shed 5 bases, J shed 4 bases, and the junction held 13 bases outside the gene matches. Here the CDR3 DNA reads TGTGCCAGCAGTCATCCACCTACTAGCGGAGCGTACAATGAGCAGTTCTTC. It encodes CASSHPPTSGAYNEQFF.

This clonotype was counted ten times or more. V gene TRBV6-5 combines with J gene TRBJ1-1, with 7 bases that match TRBD1. Germline-derived CDR1 and CDR2 are MNHEY and SVGAGI. CDR3 length: 14 residues. V lost 0 bases to trimming and J lost 10 bases; unmatched junction nucleotides: 8. The CDR3 loop reads CASSYSRLQGVAFF. As DNA, the CDR3 is TGTGCCAGCAGTTACTCGAGGCTCCAGGGGGTAGCTTTCTTT.

This clonotype appeared many times. The chain is built from TRBV11-1 and TRBJ2-1; possibly TRBD2 for D (6 bases). The CDR3 extends over 18 amino acids. Trimming removed 5 bases from V and 0 bases from J, with 20 bases in between. CDR1 is SGHAT, CDR2 FQDESV, per germline (reference sequence). DNA for the CDR3: TGTGCCAGCAGCCCTCCCCCGAGCGGGCTTAGCTCCTACAATGAGCAGTTCTTC. It is translated as CASSPPPSGLSSYNEQFF.

This clonotype has a count of ten or more. The V call is TRBV20-1, the J call TRBJ2-3; D tentatively fits TRBD1 or TRBD2 (5 bases each). Between the trimmed V and J ends, which lost 5 bases and 4 bases, there was a span of 19 bases. The germline gives CDR1 DFQATT, CDR2 SNEGSKA (reference sequence). This CDR3 contains 15 residues. Here the CDR3 reads CSASYRDRSPDTQYF. The CDR3 DNA sequence: TGCAGTGCTTCTTATCGGGACCGGAGCCCAGATACGCAGTATTTT.

Ten or more counts support this clonotype. This rearrangement joins TRBV5-1 to TRBJ1-4; 10 bases match TRBD1. The V gene end was trimmed by 4 bases and the J gene end by 0 bases; junction bases not matched to a gene: 3. Germline CDR1 SGHRS, CDR2 YFSETQ. The CDR3 sequence is 16 residues long. The CDR3 reads CASSTGQGATNEKLFF. Here the CDR3 DNA reads TGCGCCAGCAGCACCGGACAGGGGGCAACTAATGAAAAACTGTTTTTT.

The chain has TRBV12-5 and TRBJ2-5; the match to TRBD1 covers 8 bases. Germline-derived CDR1 and CDR2 are LGHNT and FRNRAP. CDR3 length equals 15 residues. V trimming: 6 bases; J trimming: 4 bases; junction bases outside the gene matches: 10. CDR3 nucleotide sequence: TGTGCTAGTGGACCTAGACAGGGGTTAGGAGAGACCCAGTACTTC. It yields the protein CASGPRQGLGETQYF.

The rearrangement uses TRBV5-1 and TRBJ1-2; D ambiguous. Between the trimmed V and J ends, which lost 0 bases and 8 bases, there was a span of 11 bases. This CDR3 is 13 amino acids long. The germline gives CDR1 SGHRS, CDR2 YFSETQ. The CDR3 loop reads CASSLVPTEGYTF. CDR3 DNA: TGCGCCAGCAGCTTGGTTCCGACTGAGGGCTACACCTTC. Drawing the rest from reference TRBV5-1 and TRBJ1-2, the complete variable domain is KAGVTQTPRYLIKTRGQQVTLSCSPISGHRSVSWYQQTPGQGLQFLFEYFSETQRNKGNFPGRFSGRQFSNSRSEMNVSTLELGDSALYLCASSLVPTEGYTFGSGTRLTVV.

Many counts were recorded for this clonotype. This chain joins TRBV20-1 and TRBJ2-7, with a weak D call TRBD2 (6 bases). Germline V gives CDR1 DFQATT, CDR2 SNEGSKA (reference sequence). Trimming stripped 7 bases from V and 0 bases from J, with 16 bases between. The CDR3 has 14 amino acids. The CDR3: CSVGSGLNSYEQYF. CDR3 DNA: TGCAGTGTAGGTAGCGGCCTGAACTCCTACGAGCAGTACTTC.

Many counts were recorded for this clonotype. The chain carries TRBV20-1 and TRBJ1-5; D is perhaps TRBD1 (6 bases). This CDR3 spans 15 amino acids. Trimming cost V 2 bases and J 0 bases, with 11 bases left between them. The germline gives CDR1 DFQATT, CDR2 SNEGSKA (reference sequence). The CDR3 DNA reads as TGCAGTGCTAGATCAGGGGCCGGTAGCAATCAGCCCCAGCATTTT. Its translation is CSARSGAGSNQPQHF.

The sample holds many counts of this clonotype. The chain links TRBV20-1 to TRBJ2-1; 8 bases fit TRBD1. Germline CDR1 DFQATT, CDR2 SNEGSKA (reference sequence). With V trimmed by 6 bases and J by 2 bases, 9 bases remained unmatched. The CDR3 is 15 residues long. The CDR3 nucleotides are TGCAGTGCGGTAAACGGACAGGGCCCCTACAATGAGCAGTTCTTC. This sequence encodes CSAVNGQGPYNEQFF.

V is TRBV6-6 and J is TRBJ2-2; D is undetermined. Germline V gene lookup returns CDR1 MNHNY and CDR2 SVGAGI (reference sequence). The CDR3 sequence is 11 residues long. The ends were cut back, 5 bases at V and 6 bases at J, with 4 bases in the middle. The CDR3, as DNA: TGTGCCAGCAGTCACGCCGGGGAGCTGTTTTTT. The encoded protein is CASSHAGELFF.

This clonotype was detected ten times or more. The V and J genes are TRBV5-1 and TRBJ2-7; 15 nucleotides align to TRBD2. The CDR3 runs 15 residues. The germline V gene encodes CDR1 SGHRS and CDR2 YFSETQ. Trimming took 4 bases from V and 7 from J; bases not matched to a gene: 6. The CDR3 loop reads CASSQGLAGGPEQYF. Here the CDR3 DNA reads TGCGCCAGCAGCCAAGGACTAGCGGGAGGGCCTGAGCAGTACTTC. Drawing the rest from reference TRBV5-1 and TRBJ2-7, the complete variable domain is KAGVTQTPRYLIKTRGQQVTLSCSPISGHRSVSWYQQTPGQGLQFLFEYFSETQRNKGNFPGRFSGRQFSNSRSEMNVSTLELGDSALYLCASSQGLAGGPEQYFGPGTRLTVT.

This clonotype has only one observation. A read error may produce the germline difference seen at one junction end. The rearrangement uses TRBV15 and TRBJ2-7, with 7 positions matching TRBD2. Germline CDR1 and CDR2: LNHNV and YYDKDF (reference sequence). This CDR3 contains 16 residues. The CDR3 protein is CATSIRGASGVSERYF. CDR3 sequence (DNA): TGTGCCACCAGCATACGCGGGGCTAGCGGTGTCTCCGAGCGGTACTTC.